Shown below are 25 T cell receptor beta chains from a single sample sequenced in a study of radiotherapy plus CTLA-4 blockade in lung cancer. The data were produced by immunoSEQ multiplex PCR, yet TCRdb's version contains in-frame clones alone and is incomplete. The data show 25,000 to 35,000 clones, with around four fifths seen just once and 7.5% held by the top ten. The input for sequencing was peripheral blood, taken from a patient treated with radiotherapy plus ipilimumab. These receptors were collected from a human donor with non-small cell lung cancer who had stable disease on radiotherapy plus ipilimumab.

The V and J genes are TRBV5-6 and TRBJ2-7, with 7 bases lining up with TRBD1. The CDR3 spans 14 residues. Trimming at V came to 4 bases and at J to 2 bases, leaving 6 bases not matched to a gene. Germline assignment: CDR1 SGHDT and CDR2 YYEEEE. CDR3 protein: CASSGRDRAYEQYV. CDR3 bases: TGTGCCAGCAGCGGCCGGGACAGAGCCTACGAGCAGTACGTC.

The V call is TRBV18, the J call TRBJ1-2, with a weak D call TRBD1 (6 bases). CDR1 and CDR2 (germline): KGHSH, LQKENI. This CDR3 is built from 14 residues. V was clipped by 2 bases and J by 8 bases, with 15 bases between them. CDR3 amino acids: CASSPGGPTRGYTF. CDR3 DNA sequence: TGTGCCAGCTCACCAGGGGGGCCCACTAGGGGCTACACCTTC.

V and J are TRBV28 and TRBJ2-2, with D possibly matching TRBD1 (5 bases). Trimming removed 2 bases from V and 5 bases from J, with 9 bases in between. The CDR3 is 14 amino acids. In germline, CDR1 is MDHEN, CDR2 SYDVKM. The CDR3 reads CASSLPPGTGELFF. In nucleotides, the CDR3 is TGTGCCAGCAGTTTACCCCCAGGGACCGGGGAGCTGTTTTTT.

The V call is TRBV10-3, the J call TRBJ1-6; 7 bases line up with TRBD1. The CDR3 has 15 amino acids. Germline-derived CDR1 and CDR2 are ENHRY and SYGVKD. The V gene end was trimmed by 3 bases and the J gene end by 8 bases; junction bases not matched to a gene: 7. The CDR3 reads CAISEWGQLDSPLHF. In DNA form, the CDR3 reads TGTGCCATCAGTGAATGGGGACAGTTGGATTCACCCCTCCACTTT.

The chain combines TRBV12-5 with TRBJ2-1, with D perhaps given as TRBD1 or TRBD2 (5 bases each). Per germline, CDR1 LGHNT and CDR2 FRNRAP. Between the trimmed V and J ends, which lost 4 bases and 16 bases, there was a span of 17 bases. The CDR3 runs 12 residues. CDR3 sequence: CASGSPFRDEFF. As DNA, the CDR3 is TGTGCTAGTGGTTCGCCATTCCGGGACGAATTCTTC.

The chain recombines TRBV25-1 with TRBJ1-2; D possibly corresponds to TRBD1 (5 bases). The CDR3 loop spans 14 amino acids. Germline V gene data show CDR1 as MGHDK and CDR2 as SYGVNS. V was shortened by 2 bases and J by 5 bases, with 12 bases between the two germline ends. DNA for the CDR3: TGTGCCAGCAGTGAACGAGGCAGGGTATATGGCTACACCTTC. Translating gives CASSERGRVYGYTF.

The table lists this clone with a few counts. The V gene is TRBV10-3, the J gene TRBJ2-2; D may match TRBD1 or TRBD2 (6 bases each). The CDR3 contains 17 residues. Germline V CDR1 and CDR2: ENHRY, SYGVKD. V shed 8 bases and J shed 4 bases, with 23 bases lying between them. CDR3 in amino acids: CAIGRGSPGALTGELFF. In DNA, the CDR3 is TGTGCCATCGGACGGGGCAGCCCGGGGGCCCTCACCGGGGAGCTGTTTTTT.

V usage is TRBV9 and J usage is TRBJ2-1; TRBD2 might be the D (5 bases). There are 14 residues in the CDR3. CDR1 and CDR2 (germline): SGDLS, YYNGEE. Deletions cut 0 bases from V and 5 bases from J, with 9 bases between. CDR3 sequence: CASSVAGSHNEQFF. The CDR3 bases are TGTGCCAGCAGCGTAGCGGGGAGCCACAATGAGCAGTTCTTC.

The chain joins TRBV15 to TRBJ2-5; no definite D call. This CDR3 is 13 amino acids long. Trimming cost V 1 base and J 4 bases, with 7 bases left between them. Looked up from germline, CDR1 is LNHNV and CDR2 is YYDKDF (reference sequence). The CDR3, as DNA: TGTGCCACCAGCAGAGGGGTAGCAGAGACCCAGTACTTC. Residues: CATSRGVAETQYF.

This rearrangement joins TRBV10-1 to TRBJ2-2, with TRBD2 matching 9 bases. V was clipped by 8 bases and J by 4 bases; unmatched bases: 8. The CDR3 extends over 15 amino acids. Germline loops: CDR1 WNHNN, CDR2 SYGVQD (reference sequence). DNA of the CDR3: TGCGCCAGCGGGATAGCGGGGGATAGCACCGGGGAGCTGTTTTTT. Translated, it gives CASGIAGDSTGELFF.

The genes are TRBV14 and TRBJ2-7; D assignment may be TRBD1 or TRBD2 (5 bases each). CDR3 length: 15 amino acids. CDR1 SGHDN and CDR2 FVKESK come from the germline V gene. The V end was cut by 0 bases, the J end by 3 bases, with 12 bases between. CDR3 amino acids: CASSQDGGPYYEQYV. The DNA of the CDR3 is TGTGCCAGCAGCCAAGATGGGGGTCCCTACTACGAGCAGTACGTC.

The rearrangement links TRBV7-3 to TRBJ2-2, with 13 bases aligning to TRBD2. The CDR3 length is 15 residues. V shed 4 bases and J 6 bases; nucleotides not matched to a gene: 2. CDR1 and CDR2 (germline): SGHTA, FQGTGA. CDR3 protein: CASSYGLAGAGELFF. The CDR3 coding sequence is TGTGCCAGCAGCTACGGACTAGCGGGGGCCGGGGAGCTGTTTTTT.

The rearrangement links TRBV7-9 to TRBJ1-2; D is unclear. This CDR3 region has 13 residues. The V gene's germline CDR1 is SEHNR and CDR2 FQNEAQ (reference sequence). V was clipped by 3 bases and J by 1 base, with 6 bases between them. CDR3 sequence: CASSFLSNYGYTF. The CDR3, as DNA: TGTGCCAGCAGCTTTTTGAGTAACTATGGCTACACCTTC.

The V and J genes are TRBV14 and TRBJ1-3; TRBD1 is a possible D gene (6 bases). CDR3 length equals 18 residues. V lost 0 bases and J 2 bases, leaving 17 bases between the germline ends. The germline V gene encodes CDR1 SGHDN and CDR2 FVKESK. The CDR3 sequence is CASSQDMGGGFAGNTIYF. CDR3 DNA sequence: TGTGCCAGCAGCCAAGATATGGGAGGGGGGTTCGCTGGAAACACCATATATTTT.

The chain carries TRBV28 and TRBJ1-2; perhaps TRBD1 as D (5 bases). V lost 5 bases and J 4 bases, leaving 20 bases between the germline ends. CDR3 length: 16 residues. CDR1 is MDHEN, CDR2 SYDVKM, per germline. CDR3 in amino acids: CASSPPVGGLSYGYTF. CDR3 in DNA: TGTGCCAGCAGTCCCCCAGTCGGGGGACTCAGCTATGGCTACACCTTC.

This clone was picked up a small number of times. The V gene is TRBV19, the J gene TRBJ2-5; a weak D match, TRBD2 (6 bases). Germline V gene data show CDR1 as LNHDA and CDR2 as SQIVND (reference sequence). The CDR3 runs 16 residues. The germline V and J ends were trimmed by 1 base and 4 bases, with 16 bases remaining between them. The CDR3 coding sequence is TGTGCCAGTAGTATAGGTAGCCTAGCGACGGGAGAGACCCAGTACTTC. Translating it yields CASSIGSLATGETQYF.

The chain carries TRBV12-5 and TRBJ2-2, with no clear D. Germline V gene sequence: CDR1 LGHNT, CDR2 FRNRAP. The CDR3 is made up of 12 amino acids. V shed 7 bases and J shed 1 base, with 4 bases lying between them. For the CDR3, the DNA is TGTGCTAGTGAAGAGAACACCGGGGAGCTGTTTTTT. This codes for CASEENTGELFF.

This clone showed up just a few times. This chain connects TRBV29-1 to TRBJ2-5; the D gene is possibly TRBD2 (5 bases). Germline assignment: CDR1 SQVTM and CDR2 ANQGSEA. Trimming cost V 6 bases and J 1 base, with 9 bases left between them. The CDR3 has 12 residues. The CDR3 nucleotides read TGCAGCGTCGGACTTCCCCAAGAGACCCAGTACTTC. Translated: CSVGLPQETQYF.

The rearrangement uses TRBV15 and TRBJ2-5; no clear D gene. Looked up from germline, CDR1 is LNHNV and CDR2 is YYDKDF (reference sequence). The CDR3 is 16 residues long. With 2 bases removed from V and 2 bases from J, the gap between germline ends came to 15 bases. CDR3 sequence reads: CATSRQRSPQQETQYF. The CDR3 nucleotides read TGTGCCACCAGCAGACAAAGATCCCCGCAGCAAGAGACCCAGTACTTC. Using reference TRBV15 and TRBJ2-5 for the parts outside the CDR3, the full variable domain is DAMVIQNPRYQVTQFGKPVTLSCSQTLNHNVMYWYQQKSSQAPKLLFHYYDKDFNNEADTPDNFQSRRPNTSFCFLDIRSPGLGDTAMYLCATSRQRSPQQETQYFGPGTRLLVL.

The chain uses TRBV15 and TRBJ1-2, with D perhaps TRBD1 (6 bases). Trimming stripped 5 bases from V and 4 bases from J, with 17 bases between. This CDR3 has 15 residues. The germline V gene encodes CDR1 LNHNV and CDR2 YYDKDF (reference sequence). Here the CDR3 reads CATSLDRNNRYGYTF. CDR3 bases: TGTGCCACCAGCCTCGACAGGAACAACCGCTATGGCTACACCTTC.

This rearrangement joins TRBV9 to TRBJ1-6, with 7 nucleotides matching TRBD1. CDR3 size: 14 residues. V lost 5 bases, J lost 10 bases, and 9 bases stayed unmatched. In germline, CDR1 is SGDLS, CDR2 YYNGEE. CDR3 nucleotides: TGTGCCAGCAGTTTTAAGGGGGCTGAGTCACCCCTCCACTTT. This gives the protein CASSFKGAESPLHF.

The chain carries TRBV5-6 and TRBJ2-7; no firm D call. V shed 4 bases and J shed 4 bases, with 9 bases lying between them. The germline CDR1 and CDR2 sequences are SGHDT and YYEEEE. The CDR3 runs to 12 residues. CDR3 nucleotide sequence: TGTGCCAGCAGCACATCTAGTTACGAGCAGTACTTC. Its translation: CASSTSSYEQYF.

The chain is built from TRBV7-9 and TRBJ2-1; 12 positions agree with TRBD1. V shed 1 base and J 7 bases; nucleotides not matched to a gene: 5. The CDR3 runs to 16 residues. Germline CDR1 and CDR2: SEHNR and FQNEAQ (reference sequence). The CDR3 region has the DNA TGTGCCAGCAGCTTAGGGGGACAGGGGGCAAAAAATGAGCAGTTCTTC. This sequence encodes CASSLGGQGAKNEQFF.

The chain is built from TRBV6-1 and TRBJ1-2, with 7 bases identical to TRBD1. After removal of 10 bases from V and 5 bases from J, the junction contained 13 bases not matched to a gene. Germline V gene sequence: CDR1 MNHNS, CDR2 SASEGT. CDR3 length equals 14 residues. The CDR3 loop reads CATRGGEGAYGYTF. CDR3 in DNA: TGTGCCACCAGGGGCGGGGAGGGGGCGTATGGCTACACCTTC.

This sequence joins TRBV4-2 and TRBJ1-3; D gene uncertain. V lost 3 bases and J 0 bases, leaving 12 bases between the germline ends. The CDR3 consists of 16 residues. Germline-derived CDR1 and CDR2 are LGHNA and YNFKEQ. The CDR3 reads CASSHDSYDSGNTIYF. The CDR3 DNA reads TGTGCCAGCAGCCATGACTCCTACGACTCTGGAAACACCATATATTTT.